Given below is one T cell receptor (beta chain) in context. Its cognate antigen is unknown. The study's findings and limits: Larger-cohort validation covered only one TCR beta V-J rearrangement. Tumor Treg TCRs overlapped most with tumor naive CD4+ cells.

Constant-region reverse primers amplified full-length variable regions, followed by semi-nested Nested Universal Primer A PCR. TCRdb passed the 5' RACE reads through MiXCR, listing each CDR3 protein once. The table has over 45,000 distinct CDR3 sequences, less than 30% seen once. The CDR3 runs 14 residues. CDR1 and CDR2 (germline): MNHEY, SMNVEV (reference sequence). Deletions cut 4 bases from V and 3 bases from J, with 13 bases between. Tregs were sorted as CD4+CD25+CD127-/low cells. The receptor was derived from a female donor with breast cancer. The sequencing sample was made of tumor-infiltrating Tregs sorted from the breast tumor. The chain joins TRBV27 to TRBJ2-7; unclear D gene. CDR3 region: CASSSTGYDYEQYF. The CDR3 DNA reads as TGTGCCAGCAGTTCCACCGGCTACGACTACGAGCAGTACTTC.